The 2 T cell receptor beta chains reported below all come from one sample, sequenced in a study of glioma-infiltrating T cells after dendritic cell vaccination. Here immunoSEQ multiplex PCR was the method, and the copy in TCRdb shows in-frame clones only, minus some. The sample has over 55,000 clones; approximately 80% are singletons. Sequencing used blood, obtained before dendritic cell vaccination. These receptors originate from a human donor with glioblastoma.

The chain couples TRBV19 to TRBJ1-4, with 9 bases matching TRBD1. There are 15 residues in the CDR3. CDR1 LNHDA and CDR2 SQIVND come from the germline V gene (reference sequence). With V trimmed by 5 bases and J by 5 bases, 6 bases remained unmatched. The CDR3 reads CASSRDREGNEKLFF. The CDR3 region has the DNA TGTGCCAGTAGTCGGGACAGGGAAGGAAATGAAAAACTGTTTTTT.

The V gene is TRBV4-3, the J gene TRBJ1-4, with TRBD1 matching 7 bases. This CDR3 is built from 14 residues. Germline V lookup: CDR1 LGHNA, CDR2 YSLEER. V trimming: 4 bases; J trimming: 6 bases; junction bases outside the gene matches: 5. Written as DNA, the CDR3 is TGCGCCAGCAGCCCACAAGACAGGGATGAAAAACTGTTTTTT. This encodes CASSPQDRDEKLFF.